The 10 T cell receptor beta chains presented below share a single source sample, sequenced in a study of blood T cell repertoires in COVID-19. The method was immunoSEQ multiplex PCR; TCRdb's version includes in-frame clones alone and lacks a portion of them. The data hold about 310,000 clones, with about 89% observed a single time. What was sequenced was peripheral blood. Every receptor here comes from a woman aged 45-60 years who had recovered from COVID-19.

V is TRBV30 and J is TRBJ2-7; D perhaps matches TRBD1 (6 bases). The germline V and J ends were trimmed by 3 bases and 2 bases, with 11 bases remaining between them. Per the germline V gene, CDR1 is GTSNPN and CDR2 is SVGIG (reference sequence). The length of the CDR3 is 13 residues. CDR3 amino acids: CAWSRGQTYEQYF. In nucleotides, the CDR3 is TGTGCCTGGAGCCGGGGACAAACCTACGAGCAGTACTTC.

The chain has TRBV19 and TRBJ2-3; 7 positions agree with TRBD1. V was pared by 6 bases and J by 0 bases, with 6 bases of the junction left unmatched. This CDR3 has 15 residues. Per germline, CDR1 LNHDA and CDR2 SQIVND (reference sequence). CDR3 residues: CASSPGGVSTDTQYF. CDR3 nucleotides: TGTGCCAGTAGCCCAGGGGGAGTTAGCACAGATACGCAGTATTTT.

This CDR3 is CASSPRGPGGGNTEAFF. CDR3 DNA: TGTGCCAGCAGCCCCCGAGGGCCAGGGGGCGGAAACACTGAAGCTTTCTTT. The V gene is TRBV7-9, the J gene TRBJ1-1; 8 positions match TRBD1. V lost 5 bases, J lost 2 bases, and 13 bases stayed unmatched. The CDR3 has 17 residues. Germline assignment: CDR1 SEHNR and CDR2 FQNEAQ (reference sequence).

This sequence joins TRBV6-1 and TRBJ2-7, with D perhaps TRBD1 (5 bases). The CDR3 covers 15 residues. CDR1 and CDR2 (germline): MNHNS, SASEGT. V lost 2 bases to trimming and J lost 3 bases, with 14 bases between them. CDR3: CASSERSGRVYEQYF. In DNA, the CDR3 is TGTGCCAGCAGTGAAAGGTCGGGCAGGGTCTACGAGCAGTACTTC.

This clone has more than one count but fewer than ten. V usage is TRBV9 and J usage is TRBJ1-6, with TRBD1 as a possible D gene (5 bases). V was pared by 4 bases and J by 7 bases, with 18 bases between. Germline V lookup: CDR1 SGDLS, CDR2 YYNGEE. This CDR3 has 16 residues. The chain's CDR3 is CASSPHGTGSNSPLHF. The CDR3, as DNA: TGTGCCAGCAGCCCTCACGGAACAGGCAGCAATTCACCCCTCCACTTT.

This rearrangement joins TRBV7-2 to TRBJ2-1; possible D gene TRBD2, 6 bases. In germline, CDR1 is SGHTA, CDR2 FQGNSA. The CDR3 totals 15 residues. V was cut by 2 bases and J by 4 bases, with 12 bases left in between. The CDR3 is CASSLTRDSYNEQFF. The CDR3 DNA reads as TGTGCCAGCAGCTTAACTCGGGACTCTTACAATGAGCAGTTCTTC.

The genes are TRBV11-3 and TRBJ2-1; no reliable D call. The V gene's germline CDR1 is SGHNT and CDR2 YENEEA. The CDR3 spans 16 residues. With 4 bases removed from V and 4 bases from J, the gap between germline ends came to 17 bases. In nucleotides, the CDR3 is TGTGCCAGCAGCTCGAGCCAAACTACAATATACAATGAGCAGTTCTTC. Its protein is CASSSSQTTIYNEQFF.

This chain connects TRBV5-4 to TRBJ2-1, with D possibly matching TRBD2 (6 bases). Germline-derived CDR1 and CDR2 are SGHNT and YYREEE (reference sequence). CDR3 length: 14 amino acids. Trimming took 1 base from V and 7 from J, leaving 12 bases between them. The CDR3, as DNA: TGTGCCAGCAGCTTGATGGCACTAGCAAATGAGCAGTTCTTC. This codes for CASSLMALANEQFF. Full variable domain (missing parts from reference TRBV5-4 and TRBJ2-1): ETGVTQSPTHLIKTRGQQVTLRCSSQSGHNTVSWYQQALGQGPQFIFQYYREEENGRGNFPPRFSGLQFPNYSSELNVNALELDDSALYLCASSLMALANEQFFGPGTRLTVL.

The genes are TRBV4-1 and TRBJ1-2, with D unresolved. The CDR3 sequence is 14 residues long. Trimming removed 1 base from V and 7 bases from J, with 13 bases in between. Germline-derived CDR1 and CDR2 are MGHRA and YSYEKL. The CDR3 is CASSQVGRSGGYTF. The CDR3 bases are TGCGCCAGCAGCCAAGTTGGGAGGAGTGGTGGCTACACCTTC.

The chain recombines TRBV5-1 with TRBJ2-7; 9 bases are a match to TRBD1. Looked up from germline, CDR1 is SGHRS and CDR2 is YFSETQ. Trimming at V came to 4 bases and at J to 5 bases, leaving 10 bases not matched to a gene. The CDR3 consists of 15 residues. Here the CDR3 reads CASSAIRDRVDEQYF. CDR3 coding DNA: TGCGCCAGCAGCGCAATCCGGGACAGGGTCGACGAGCAGTACTTC.